This TCR beta chain was sequenced in a study of T cell clonality in common variable immunodeficiency. Generated by immunoSEQ multiplex PCR, the TCRdb table keeps only in-frame clones and is missing some. The sample includes roughly 39,000 clones, none of them occurring once. Study-wide points: CVID subjects shared fewer TCRbeta clones than healthy controls did. Authors noted CVID clonality's cause needs subpopulation repertoire sequencing. In common variable immunodeficiency, TCR beta chains reportedly carried fewer deletions and N-nucleotide insertions.

CDR1 is MNHEY, CDR2 SVGEGT, per germline. V was pared by 2 bases and J by 5 bases, with 10 bases of the junction left unmatched. The CDR3 contains 17 residues. CVID meant reduced serum IgG, IgA and/or IgM plus specific antibody deficiency. Blood came from CVID subjects not ill and not taking immunomodulatory or immunosuppressive medication. The sample holds a few counts of this clone. Its antigen is unidentified. The read comes to an end 3 residues before the CDR3 does, leaving the germline J gene to fill in the end. This clonotype originated in a human donor with common variable immunodeficiency. J is TRBJ2-5 and V is TRBV6-2 or TRBV6-3, with 11 bases that match TRBD2. What was sequenced was peripheral blood mononuclear cells. The covered CDR3 bases are TGTGCCAGCAGTTACGGGGGAATAGCGGGGGGGTATGAGACC. Translation gives CASSYGGIAGGYET. The whole CDR3 sequence reads CASSYGGIAGGYETQYF.